These 30 T cell receptor beta chains were all obtained from the same sample, sequenced in a study of shared clonotypes between healthy human individuals. Method: immunoSEQ multiplex PCR; TCRdb's copy keeps in-frame clones and lacks some. This sample has about 2.4 million clones, with around nine tenths found just once. Sequenced: naive CD4+ T cells sorted from blood. As for subset: CD45RA+ positively selected. These receptors were collected from a man aged 18 to 35 in good health.

The chain has TRBV4-1 and TRBJ1-1; possibly TRBD1 for D (6 bases). The V end lost 3 bases, the J end lost 0 bases, and 8 bases lay between the germline ends. The germline V gene has CDR1 MGHRA and CDR2 YSYEKL. The CDR3 runs 14 residues. The CDR3 here is CASSHGQLNTEAFF. The CDR3 region has the DNA TGCGCCAGCAGCCACGGACAGTTGAACACTGAAGCTTTCTTT.

CDR3 sequence reads: CASSVGTGGTQETQYF. The CDR3 bases are TGTGCCAGCAGCGTAGGGACAGGGGGCACCCAAGAGACCCAGTACTTC. The chain is built from TRBV9 and TRBJ2-5, with 11 bases that match TRBD1. V dropped 0 bases and J dropped 1; count of bases not matched to a gene: 2. The CDR3 is 16 residues long. CDR1 SGDLS and CDR2 YYNGEE come from the germline V gene.

This clone appeared once. The gene calls are TRBV6-5 and TRBJ2-4; a weak D match, TRBD2 (7 bases). The V and J ends lost 4 bases and 6 bases respectively, with 16 bases between them. The CDR3 contains 15 residues. The germline gives CDR1 MNHEY, CDR2 SVGAGI. The CDR3 reads CASSSSGGLANIQYF. CDR3 in DNA: TGTGCCAGCAGTTCCTCCGGGGGGCTCGCAAACATTCAGTACTTC.

The chain employs TRBV30 and TRBJ2-2; D is uncertain. The CDR3 covers 11 residues. In germline, CDR1 is GTSNPN, CDR2 SVGIG (reference sequence). The V and J ends lost 5 bases and 6 bases respectively, with 7 bases between them. CDR3 protein: CAWRVSGELFF. CDR3 bases: TGTGCCTGGCGGGTGTCCGGGGAGCTGTTTTTT.

Turning to this clone: The junction and the germline gene differ at one end; a read error may be behind it. Other DNA sequences within the sample encode an identical CDR3. This sequence joins TRBV7-7 and TRBJ2-5; D uncertain. Germline V gene sequence: CDR1 SSHAT, CDR2 FNYEAQ (reference sequence). This CDR3 spans 13 amino acids. The CDR3 DNA is TGTGCTAGCAGCTTCGGGCTCGGGGAGACCCAGTACTTC. Protein sequence: CASSFGLGETQYF.

This chain joins TRBV7-2 and TRBJ2-2; the match to TRBD2 covers 9 bases. CDR1 and CDR2 from the germline V gene are SGHTA and FQGNSA. This CDR3 is 16 amino acids long. V trimming: 7 bases; J trimming: 6 bases; junction bases outside the gene matches: 12. The CDR3, as DNA: TGTGCCAGCACCCGGAAGGCTAGCGGGAAATCCGGGGAGCTGTTTTTT. This sequence encodes CASTRKASGKSGELFF.

The chain couples TRBV2 to TRBJ2-3, with 7 bases that match TRBD1. The J segment lost 4 bases and the V segment lost 9 bases, leaving 7 bases of the junction unmatched. CDR3 length equals 13 residues. The germline V gene encodes CDR1 SNHLY and CDR2 FYNNEI. The CDR3 reads CASTTGKSDTQYF. The CDR3 DNA is TGTGCCAGTACGACAGGGAAGTCAGATACGCAGTATTTT.

This chain uses TRBV27 with TRBJ2-3; 13 nucleotides align to TRBD2. V shed 3 bases and J 14 bases; nucleotides not matched to a gene: 5. The CDR3 is 13 amino acids. The germline V gene encodes CDR1 MNHEY and CDR2 SMNVEV (reference sequence). DNA of the CDR3: TGTGCCAGCAGTTTGCGGACTAGCGGGAGTCTGTATTTT. Its translation is CASSLRTSGSLYF.

Turning to this clone: The sample carries other DNA sequences with the same CDR3. The J gene is TRBJ2-5, the V gene TRBV5-4, with 10 bases aligning to TRBD2. The CDR3 loop spans 16 amino acids. The J segment lost 1 base and the V segment lost 0 bases, leaving 3 bases of the junction unmatched. Germline V gene lookup returns CDR1 SGHNT and CDR2 YYREEE (reference sequence). CDR3 nucleotides: TGTGCCAGCAGCTTGGCGGTAGCGGGAGGCCAAGAGACCCAGTACTTC. The encoded protein is CASSLAVAGGQETQYF.

The chain has TRBV30 and TRBJ2-1; 10 positions agree with TRBD2. The junction had 10 bases not matched to a gene; V was cut back by 0 bases and J by 8 bases. Looked up from germline, CDR1 is GTSNPN and CDR2 is SVGIG (reference sequence). This CDR3 has 16 amino acids. In DNA form, the CDR3 reads TGTGCCTGGAGTGTACGGCCAAGCGGGAGGGCCTATGAGCAGTTCTTC. This gives the protein CAWSVRPSGRAYEQFF.

V gene TRBV2 combines with J gene TRBJ2-1; a possible D gene is TRBD2 (5 bases). The CDR3 is 16 amino acids. CDR1 and CDR2 from the germline V gene are SNHLY and FYNNEI. Trimming left V 6 bases short and J 0 bases short, with 15 bases between. CDR3 nucleotide sequence: TGTGCCAGCAGGGACTTTGGGAGCTCCTCCTACAATGAGCAGTTCTTC. This sequence encodes CASRDFGSSSYNEQFF.

The chain uses TRBV5-1 and TRBJ2-3, with 13 positions matching TRBD2. This CDR3 comprises 17 residues. CDR1 is SGHRS and CDR2 is YFSETQ in the germline V gene. J was trimmed by 0 bases and V by 0 bases; bases with no gene match: 1. The CDR3 coding sequence is TGCGCCAGCAGCTTGGCGACTAGCGGGGGGAGCACAGATACGCAGTATTTT. Translating it yields CASSLATSGGSTDTQYF.

J is TRBJ2-7 and V is TRBV18, with D hard to call. V dropped 2 bases and J dropped 7 bases, with 12 bases sitting between them. Germline V lookup: CDR1 KGHSH, CDR2 LQKENI. This CDR3 spans 13 amino acids. The CDR3, as DNA: TGTGCCAGCTCACCAATCAGTCCTAGTGAGCAGTACTTC. Encoded protein: CASSPISPSEQYF.

The V gene is TRBV11-3, the J gene TRBJ2-1; 12 positions agree with TRBD2. This CDR3 is 19 amino acids long. J lost 3 bases, V lost 0 bases, and 9 bases had no gene match. Germline loops: CDR1 SGHNT, CDR2 YENEEA. The CDR3 protein is CASSLDPKTSGRSYNEQFF. CDR3 DNA: TGTGCCAGCAGCTTAGATCCGAAGACTAGCGGGAGAAGCTACAATGAGCAGTTCTTC. Filled out from reference TRBV11-3 and TRBJ2-1, the complete variable domain reads EAGVVQSPRYKIIEKKQPVAFWCNPISGHNTLYWYLQNLGQGPELLIRYENEEAVDDSQLPKDRFSAERLKGVDSTLKIQPAELGDSAVYLCASSLDPKTSGRSYNEQFFGPGTRLTVL.

This clone was observed once. The V and J genes are TRBV19 and TRBJ2-4; the D gene is possibly TRBD1 (5 bases). CDR1 LNHDA and CDR2 SQIVND come from the germline V gene (reference sequence). The CDR3 has 16 residues. The V gene lost 7 bases and the J gene lost 6 bases, with 22 bases spanning the gap. The CDR3 DNA reads as TGTGCCAGTACCCCCGAGGTAGGGGTCTTGGGAAACATTCAGTACTTC. Its protein product is CASTPEVGVLGNIQYF.

The gene calls are TRBV30 and TRBJ2-1, with TRBD2 matching 12 bases. The CDR3 has 14 amino acids. Germline assignment: CDR1 GTSNPN and CDR2 SVGIG (reference sequence). The ends lost 3 bases at V and 10 bases at J; junction bases unmatched: 7. The DNA for the CDR3 is TGTGCCTGGAGCCTAGCGGGAGGGCCTCGGGAGCAGTTCTTC. It translates to CAWSLAGGPREQFF.

The gene calls are TRBV6-5 and TRBJ2-7, with 7 bases matching TRBD2. V gave up 2 bases and J gave up 2 bases; unmatched junction bases: 9. Germline CDR1 and CDR2: MNHEY and SVGAGI. CDR3 length equals 16 residues. As DNA, the CDR3 is TGTGCCAGCAGTTACGTCATCATGGGAGGGACCTACGAGCAGTACTTC. Encoded protein: CASSYVIMGGTYEQYF.

The rearrangement links TRBV7-9 to TRBJ2-5; D unresolved. This CDR3 has 15 amino acids. V gave up 1 base and J gave up 5 bases, with 14 bases separating them. Looked up from germline, CDR1 is SEHNR and CDR2 is FQNEAQ (reference sequence). Here the CDR3 DNA reads TGTGCCAGCAGCTTAGAGAGGACCGCCGAGGAGACCCAGTACTTC. This encodes CASSLERTAEETQYF.

The chain links TRBV7-6 to TRBJ1-4; D is uncertain. CDR1 SGHVS and CDR2 FNYEAQ come from the germline V gene. The CDR3 is 19 residues long. V lost 1 base and J lost 0, with 18 bases in between. CDR3 in amino acids: CASSLVPRPGLSTNEKLFF. For the CDR3, the DNA is TGTGCCAGCAGCTTAGTGCCGAGACCGGGCCTATCAACTAATGAAAAACTGTTTTTT.

The V call is TRBV2, the J call TRBJ2-7; 8 nucleotides agree with TRBD1. The CDR3 totals 15 residues. With 4 bases clipped from V and 7 bases from J, the junction kept 12 bases outside the gene matches. CDR1 and CDR2 (germline): SNHLY, FYNNEI. CDR3 DNA sequence: TGTGCCAGCAGTGTCACCGCAGGGGGCGCGGGGGAGCAGTACTTC. Amino acids: CASSVTAGGAGEQYF.

The chain employs TRBV7-2 and TRBJ2-5; a possible D gene is TRBD2 (5 bases). Looked up from germline, CDR1 is SGHTA and CDR2 is FQGNSA. The V end lost 2 bases, the J end lost 5 bases, and 12 bases lay between the germline ends. The CDR3 sequence is 14 residues long. The CDR3 DNA is TGTGCCAGCAGCTTATTCCCGGGGATTGAGACCCAGTACTTC. Its protein is CASSLFPGIETQYF. Drawing the rest from reference TRBV7-2 and TRBJ2-5, the complete variable domain is GAGVSQSPSNKVTEKGKDVELRCDPISGHTALYWYRQSLGQGLEFLIYFQGNSAPDKSGLPSDRFSAERTGGSVSTLTIQRTQQEDSAVYLCASSLFPGIETQYFGPGTRLLVL.

In DNA form, the CDR3 reads TGTGCCAGGAAGGGGCGGGAGGGAACCACAGATACGCAGTATTTT. As protein: CARKGREGTTDTQYF. The J gene is TRBJ2-3, the V gene TRBV21-1; the D segment call TRBD2 is taken from the table without a DNA check. TRBV21-1 is reported as a pseudogene. The CDR3 has 15 residues.

The chain employs TRBV5-1 and TRBJ2-7, with D perhaps matching TRBD1 (6 bases). CDR3 length equals 14 residues. Trimming removed 0 bases at V and 3 bases at J, with 10 bases between. Germline V gene data show CDR1 as SGHRS and CDR2 as YFSETQ. CDR3 amino acids: CASSLEQGHYEQYF. The CDR3 DNA reads TGCGCCAGCAGCTTGGAACAGGGCCACTACGAGCAGTACTTC.

V is TRBV13 and J is TRBJ1-3; tentative D call: TRBD1 (5 bases). Trimming removed 5 bases from V and 3 bases from J, with 14 bases in between. Germline V gene sequence: CDR1 PRHDT, CDR2 FYEKMQ (reference sequence). The CDR3 is 15 amino acids. CDR3 protein: CASSRVGARGNTIYF. The CDR3 DNA sequence: TGTGCCAGCAGCCGAGTAGGGGCCCGTGGAAACACCATATATTTT.

The chain recombines TRBV10-2 with TRBJ2-7; D remains ambiguous. V lost 8 bases, J lost 5 bases, and 7 bases lay in between. The length of the CDR3 is 10 residues. The V gene's germline CDR1 is WSHSY and CDR2 SAAADI. The CDR3 sequence is CASPVHEQYF. The CDR3 DNA reads TGCGCCAGCCCGGTCCACGAGCAGTACTTC.

V usage is TRBV25-1 and J usage is TRBJ2-5; 10 positions match TRBD1. After removal of 4 bases from V and 3 bases from J, the junction contained 8 bases not matched to a gene. The CDR3 contains 16 residues. The germline CDR1 and CDR2 sequences are MGHDK and SYGVNS. DNA for the CDR3: TGTGCCAGCAGTGTCGTCCCGGGACAGGGGAAAGAGACCCAGTACTTC. Translating it yields CASSVVPGQGKETQYF.

The chain combines TRBV9 with TRBJ1-5; D may be TRBD1 (5 bases). Germline lookup yields CDR1 SGDLS and CDR2 YYNGEE. The CDR3 spans 14 residues. V was pared by 3 bases and J by 7 bases, with 14 bases between. CDR3 sequence (DNA): TGTGCCAGCAGCGCCTCACCCACAGGCCAGCCCCAGCATTTT. It encodes CASSASPTGQPQHF.

This chain uses TRBV5-1 with TRBJ1-3; no clear D gene. The V gene lost 0 bases and the J gene lost 0 bases, with 4 bases spanning the gap. This CDR3 contains 14 residues. Looked up from germline, CDR1 is SGHRS and CDR2 is YFSETQ. Written as DNA, the CDR3 is TGCGCCAGCAGCTTGGGCCACTCTGGAAACACCATATATTTT. Translating gives CASSLGHSGNTIYF.

This chain uses TRBV6-6 with TRBJ2-3; D gene uncertain. Trimming cost V 7 bases and J 11 bases, with 13 bases left between them. The CDR3 has 11 residues. Looked up from germline, CDR1 is MNHNY and CDR2 is SVGAGI (reference sequence). The CDR3 spells CASNWDTVQYF. DNA for the CDR3: TGTGCCAGCAATTGGGATACGGTGCAGTATTTT.

J is TRBJ1-6 and V is TRBV6-6; 7 bases are shared with TRBD1. CDR3 size: 14 residues. Per the germline V gene, CDR1 is MNHNY and CDR2 is SVGAGI (reference sequence). V dropped 7 bases and J dropped 4; count of bases not matched to a gene: 4. The CDR3 reads CASKPGQYNSPLHF. CDR3 nucleotide sequence: TGTGCCAGCAAGCCGGGACAGTATAATTCACCCCTCCACTTT.